The source of this T cell receptor (beta chain) is a study of beta chain features in type 1 diabetes. Study conclusions and caveats: People with Type 1 diabetes carried modestly yet significantly shorter TCRB CDR3s in all four CD4+ subsets.

The CDR3 is made up of 17 amino acids. Germline V gives CDR1 MDHEN, CDR2 SYDVKM. Germline trimming cut 5 bases from V and 2 bases from J; bases unmatched to any gene: 5. What was sequenced were expressed TCRB transcripts, since all of the isolated RNA had been reverse transcribed. Sequencing used immunoSEQ multiplex PCR; TCRdb keeps in-frame clones, though not all of them. The sample holds 250,000 to 350,000 clones, roughly 13% seen once. This clone was counted only a few times. Its specificity is unknown. The chain carries TRBV28 and TRBJ2-3, with TRBD2 matching 15 bases. This TCR was sampled from a man aged 30 to 45 with type 1 diabetes. Sequenced sample: naive CD4+ T cells from blood. CDR3 loop: CASSIGTSGRFTDTQYF. The CDR3 coding sequence is TGTGCCAGCAGTATCGGGACTAGCGGGAGGTTCACAGATACGCAGTATTTT.